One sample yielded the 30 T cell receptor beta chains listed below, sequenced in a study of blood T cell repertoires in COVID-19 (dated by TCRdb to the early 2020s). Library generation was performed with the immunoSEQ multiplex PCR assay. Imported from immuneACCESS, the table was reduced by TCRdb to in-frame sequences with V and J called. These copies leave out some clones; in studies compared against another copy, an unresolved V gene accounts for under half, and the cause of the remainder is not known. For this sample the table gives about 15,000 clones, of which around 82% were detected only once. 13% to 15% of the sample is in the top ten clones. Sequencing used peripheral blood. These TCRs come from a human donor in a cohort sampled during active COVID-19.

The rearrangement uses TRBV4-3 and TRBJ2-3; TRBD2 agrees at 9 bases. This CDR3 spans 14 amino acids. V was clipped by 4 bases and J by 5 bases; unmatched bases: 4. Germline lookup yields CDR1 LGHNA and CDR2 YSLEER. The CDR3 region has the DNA TGCGCCAGCAGCCCAGGACTAGCGAGAGATACGCAGTATTTT. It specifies CASSPGLARDTQYF.

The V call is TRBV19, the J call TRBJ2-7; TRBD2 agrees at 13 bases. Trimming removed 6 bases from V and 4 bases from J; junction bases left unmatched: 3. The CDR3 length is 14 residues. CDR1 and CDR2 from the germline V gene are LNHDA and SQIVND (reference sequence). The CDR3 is CASSGLAGDYEQYF. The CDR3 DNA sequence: TGTGCCAGTAGCGGACTAGCGGGGGATTACGAGCAGTACTTC.

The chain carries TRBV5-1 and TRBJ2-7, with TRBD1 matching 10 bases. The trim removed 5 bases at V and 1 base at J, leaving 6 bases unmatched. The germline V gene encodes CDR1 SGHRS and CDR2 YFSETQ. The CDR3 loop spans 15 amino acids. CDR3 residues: CASRMGTGVSYEQYF. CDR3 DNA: TGCGCCAGCAGGATGGGGACAGGGGTGTCCTACGAGCAGTACTTC.

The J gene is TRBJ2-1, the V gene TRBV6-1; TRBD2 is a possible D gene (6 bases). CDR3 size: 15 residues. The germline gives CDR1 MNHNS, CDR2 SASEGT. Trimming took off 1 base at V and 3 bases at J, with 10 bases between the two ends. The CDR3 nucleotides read TGTGCCAGCAGTGAAGATGTGGGGGGCTACAATGAGCAGTTCTTC. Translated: CASSEDVGGYNEQFF.

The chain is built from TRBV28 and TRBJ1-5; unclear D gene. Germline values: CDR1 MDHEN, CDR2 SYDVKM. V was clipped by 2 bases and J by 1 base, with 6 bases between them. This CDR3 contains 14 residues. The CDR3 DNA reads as TGTGCCAGCAGTTTAACTACAAGCAATCAGCCCCAGCATTTT. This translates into CASSLTTSNQPQHF.

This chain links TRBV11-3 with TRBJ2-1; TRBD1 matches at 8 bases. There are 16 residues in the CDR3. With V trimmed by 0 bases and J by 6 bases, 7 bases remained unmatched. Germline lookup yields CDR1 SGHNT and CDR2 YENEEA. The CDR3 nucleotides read TGTGCCAGCAGCTTAGACAGGGGGCGCGATCCCAATGAGCAGTTCTTC. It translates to CASSLDRGRDPNEQFF.

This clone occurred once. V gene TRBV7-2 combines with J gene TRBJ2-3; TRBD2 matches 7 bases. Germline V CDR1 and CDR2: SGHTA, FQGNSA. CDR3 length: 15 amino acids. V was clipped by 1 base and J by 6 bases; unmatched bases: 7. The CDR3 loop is CASSLGNGGRDTQYF. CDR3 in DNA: TGTGCCAGCAGCTTAGGGAACGGGGGGAGGGATACGCAGTATTTT.

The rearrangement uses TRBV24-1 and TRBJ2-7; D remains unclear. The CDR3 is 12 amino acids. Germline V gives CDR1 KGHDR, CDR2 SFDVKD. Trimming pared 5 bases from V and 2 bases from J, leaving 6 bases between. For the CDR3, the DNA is TGTGCCACCAGTGCTAGAGCCTACGAGCAGTACTTC. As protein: CATSARAYEQYF.

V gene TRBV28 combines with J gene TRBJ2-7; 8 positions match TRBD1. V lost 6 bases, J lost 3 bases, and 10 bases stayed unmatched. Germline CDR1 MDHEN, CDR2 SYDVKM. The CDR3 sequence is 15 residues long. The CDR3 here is CASRFGQGTFYEQYF. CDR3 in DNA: TGTGCCAGCAGGTTTGGACAGGGTACTTTCTACGAGCAGTACTTC.

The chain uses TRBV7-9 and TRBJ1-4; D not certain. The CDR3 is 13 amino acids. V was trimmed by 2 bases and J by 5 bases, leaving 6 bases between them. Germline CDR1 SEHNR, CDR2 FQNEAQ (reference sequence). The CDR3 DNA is TGTGCCAGCAGCTTATCGGGGAATGAAAAACTGTTTTTT. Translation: CASSLSGNEKLFF.

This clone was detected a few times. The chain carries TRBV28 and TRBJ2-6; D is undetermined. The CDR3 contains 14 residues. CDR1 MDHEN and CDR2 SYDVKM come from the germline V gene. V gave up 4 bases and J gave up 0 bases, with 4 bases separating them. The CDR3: CASSSISGANVLTF. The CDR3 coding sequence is TGTGCCAGCAGTTCCATCTCTGGGGCCAACGTCCTGACTTTC.

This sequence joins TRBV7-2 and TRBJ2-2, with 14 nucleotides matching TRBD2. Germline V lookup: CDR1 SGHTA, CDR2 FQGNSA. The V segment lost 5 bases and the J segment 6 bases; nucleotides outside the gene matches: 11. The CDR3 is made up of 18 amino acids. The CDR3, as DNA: TGTGCCAGCAGCAGGGGACTAGCGGGAGCATCGGGGGCCGGGGAGCTGTTTTTT. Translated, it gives CASSRGLAGASGAGELFF.

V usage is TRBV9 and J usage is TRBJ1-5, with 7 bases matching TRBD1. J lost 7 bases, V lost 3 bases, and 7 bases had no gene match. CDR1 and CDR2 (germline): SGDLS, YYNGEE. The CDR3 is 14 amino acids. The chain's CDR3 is CASSDGPGGQPQHF. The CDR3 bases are TGTGCCAGCAGCGATGGGCCAGGGGGGCAGCCCCAGCATTTT.

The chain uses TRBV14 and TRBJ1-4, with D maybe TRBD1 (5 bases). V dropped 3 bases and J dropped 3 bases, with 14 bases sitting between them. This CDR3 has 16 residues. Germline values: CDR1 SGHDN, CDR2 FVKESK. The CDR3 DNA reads TGTGCCAGCAGCCAGTTATCGGGGGAGGCTAATGAAAAACTGTTTTTT. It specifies CASSQLSGEANEKLFF.

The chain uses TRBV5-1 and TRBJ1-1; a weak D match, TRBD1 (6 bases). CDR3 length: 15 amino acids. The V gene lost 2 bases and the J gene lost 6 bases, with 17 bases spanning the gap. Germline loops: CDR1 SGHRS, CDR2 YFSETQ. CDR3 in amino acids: CASSFGGAPTAEAFF. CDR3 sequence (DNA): TGCGCCAGCAGCTTCGGGGGGGCCCCGACGGCTGAAGCTTTCTTT.

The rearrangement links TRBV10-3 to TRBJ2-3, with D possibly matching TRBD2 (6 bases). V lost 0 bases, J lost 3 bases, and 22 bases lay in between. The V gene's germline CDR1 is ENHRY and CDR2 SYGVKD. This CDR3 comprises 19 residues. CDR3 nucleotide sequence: TGTGCCATCAGTGAGTCTGGCAACGGAGGGGAGTGGGGAACAGATACGCAGTATTTT. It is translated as CAISESGNGGEWGTDTQYF.

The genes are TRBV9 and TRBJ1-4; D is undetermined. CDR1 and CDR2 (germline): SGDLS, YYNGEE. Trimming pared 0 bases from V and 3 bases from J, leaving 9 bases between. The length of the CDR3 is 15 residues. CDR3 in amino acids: CASSVGPGSNEKLFF. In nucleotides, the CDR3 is TGTGCCAGCAGCGTAGGTCCCGGGTCTAATGAAAAACTGTTTTTT.

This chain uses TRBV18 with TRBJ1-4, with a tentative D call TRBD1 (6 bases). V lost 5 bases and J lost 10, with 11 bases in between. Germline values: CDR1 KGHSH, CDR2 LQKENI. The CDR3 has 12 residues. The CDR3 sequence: CASSNLDRKLFF. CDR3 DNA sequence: TGTGCCAGCTCAAACTTGGACAGAAAACTGTTTTTT.

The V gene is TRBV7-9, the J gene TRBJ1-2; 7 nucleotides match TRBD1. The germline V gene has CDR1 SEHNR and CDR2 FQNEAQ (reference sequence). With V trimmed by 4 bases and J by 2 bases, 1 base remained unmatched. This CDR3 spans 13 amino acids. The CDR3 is CASSSTGNYGYTF. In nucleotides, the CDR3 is TGTGCCAGCAGCTCGACAGGGAACTATGGCTACACCTTC.

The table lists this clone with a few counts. CDR3 in amino acids: CASSYPGGNQPQHF. CDR3 nucleotides: TGTGCCAGCAGTTACCCGGGCGGGAATCAGCCCCAGCATTTT. The J gene is TRBJ1-5, the V gene TRBV6-6; D uncertain. V lost 2 bases to trimming and J lost 4 bases, with 9 bases between them. Per the germline V gene, CDR1 is MNHNY and CDR2 is SVGAGI (reference sequence). The CDR3 consists of 14 residues.

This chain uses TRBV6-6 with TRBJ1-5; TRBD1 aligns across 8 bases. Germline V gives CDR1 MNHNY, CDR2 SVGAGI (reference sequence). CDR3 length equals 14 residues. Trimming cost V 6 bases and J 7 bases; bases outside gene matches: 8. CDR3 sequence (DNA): TGTGCCAGCAGCGCCGGACAGGGAGAGCAGCCCCAGCATTTT. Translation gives CASSAGQGEQPQHF.

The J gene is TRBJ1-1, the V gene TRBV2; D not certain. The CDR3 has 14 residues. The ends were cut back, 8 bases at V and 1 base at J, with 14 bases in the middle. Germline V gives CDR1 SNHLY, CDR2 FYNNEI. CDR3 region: CASVSQVGNTEAFF. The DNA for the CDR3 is TGTGCCAGCGTGTCTCAGGTGGGGAACACTGAAGCTTTCTTT.

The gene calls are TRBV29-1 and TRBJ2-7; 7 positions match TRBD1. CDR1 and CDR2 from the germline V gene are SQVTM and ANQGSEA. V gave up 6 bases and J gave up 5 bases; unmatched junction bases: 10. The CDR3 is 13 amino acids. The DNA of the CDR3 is TGCAGCGTATCACAGGGGAAAAACCACGAGCAGTACTTC. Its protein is CSVSQGKNHEQYF.

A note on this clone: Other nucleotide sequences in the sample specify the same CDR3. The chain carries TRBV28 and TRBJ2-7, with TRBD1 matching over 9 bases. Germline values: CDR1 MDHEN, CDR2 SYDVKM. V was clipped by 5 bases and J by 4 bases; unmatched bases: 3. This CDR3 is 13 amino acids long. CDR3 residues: CASSPGQGYEQYF. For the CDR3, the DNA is TGTGCCAGCAGTCCGGGACAGGGTTACGAGCAGTACTTC. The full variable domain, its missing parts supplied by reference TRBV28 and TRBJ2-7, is DVKVTQSSRYLVKRTGEKVFLECVQDMDHENMFWYRQDPGLGLRLIYFSYDVKMKEKGDIPEGYSVSREKKERFSLILESASTNQTSMYLCASSPGQGYEQYFGPGTRLTVT.

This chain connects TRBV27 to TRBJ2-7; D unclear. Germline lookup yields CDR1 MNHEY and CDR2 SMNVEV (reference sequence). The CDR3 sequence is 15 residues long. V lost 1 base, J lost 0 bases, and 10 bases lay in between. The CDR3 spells CASSLYGAVSYEQYF. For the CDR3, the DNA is TGTGCCAGCAGTTTATACGGCGCGGTCTCCTACGAGCAGTACTTC.

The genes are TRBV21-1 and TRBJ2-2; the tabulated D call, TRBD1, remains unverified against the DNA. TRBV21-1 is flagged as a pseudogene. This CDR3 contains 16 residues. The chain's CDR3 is CASSASGTGDTGELFF. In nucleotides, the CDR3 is TGTGCCAGCAGCGCCTCCGGGACAGGGGACACCGGGGAGCTGTTTTTT.

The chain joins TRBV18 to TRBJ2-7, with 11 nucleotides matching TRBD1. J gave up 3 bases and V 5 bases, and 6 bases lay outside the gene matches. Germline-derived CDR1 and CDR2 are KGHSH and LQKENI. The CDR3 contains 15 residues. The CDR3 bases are TGTGCCAGCTCATTGACCGGGACAGGGGGCTACGAGCAGTACTTC. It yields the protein CASSLTGTGGYEQYF.

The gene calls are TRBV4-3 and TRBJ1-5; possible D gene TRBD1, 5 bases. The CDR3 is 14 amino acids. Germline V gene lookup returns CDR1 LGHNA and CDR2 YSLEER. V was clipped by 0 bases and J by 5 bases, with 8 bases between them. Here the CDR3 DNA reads TGCGCCAGCAGCCAAGACCCCAGGGATCAGCCCCAGCATTTT. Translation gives CASSQDPRDQPQHF.

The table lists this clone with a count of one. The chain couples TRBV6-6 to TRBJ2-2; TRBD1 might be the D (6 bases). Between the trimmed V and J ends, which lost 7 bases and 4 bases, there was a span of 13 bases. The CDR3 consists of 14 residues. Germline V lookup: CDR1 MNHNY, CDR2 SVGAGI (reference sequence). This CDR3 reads CASISGVGTGELFF. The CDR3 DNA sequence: TGTGCCAGCATCTCAGGGGTAGGCACCGGGGAGCTGTTTTTT.

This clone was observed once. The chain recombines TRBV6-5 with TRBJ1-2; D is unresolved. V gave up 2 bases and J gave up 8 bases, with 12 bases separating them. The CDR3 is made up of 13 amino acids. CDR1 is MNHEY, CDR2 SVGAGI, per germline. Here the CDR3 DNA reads TGTGCCAGCAGTTACGACGGGTCCCGGGGCTACACCTTC. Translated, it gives CASSYDGSRGYTF.